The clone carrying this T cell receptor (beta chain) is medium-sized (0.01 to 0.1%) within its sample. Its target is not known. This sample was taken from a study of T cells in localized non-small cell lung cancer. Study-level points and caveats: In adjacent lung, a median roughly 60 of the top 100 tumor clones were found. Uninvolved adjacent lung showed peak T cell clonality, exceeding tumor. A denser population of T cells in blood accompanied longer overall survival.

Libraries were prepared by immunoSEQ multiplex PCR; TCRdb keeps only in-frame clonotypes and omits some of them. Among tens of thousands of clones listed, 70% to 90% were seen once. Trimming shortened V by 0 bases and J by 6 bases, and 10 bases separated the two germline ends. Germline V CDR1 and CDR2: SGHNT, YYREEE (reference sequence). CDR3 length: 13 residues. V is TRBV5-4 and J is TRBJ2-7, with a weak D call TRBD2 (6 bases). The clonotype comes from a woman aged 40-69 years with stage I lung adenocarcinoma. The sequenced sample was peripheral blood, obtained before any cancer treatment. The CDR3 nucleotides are TGTGCCAGCAGCTTGGGACTAGTCGGCGAGCAGTACTTC. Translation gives CASSLGLVGEQYF.